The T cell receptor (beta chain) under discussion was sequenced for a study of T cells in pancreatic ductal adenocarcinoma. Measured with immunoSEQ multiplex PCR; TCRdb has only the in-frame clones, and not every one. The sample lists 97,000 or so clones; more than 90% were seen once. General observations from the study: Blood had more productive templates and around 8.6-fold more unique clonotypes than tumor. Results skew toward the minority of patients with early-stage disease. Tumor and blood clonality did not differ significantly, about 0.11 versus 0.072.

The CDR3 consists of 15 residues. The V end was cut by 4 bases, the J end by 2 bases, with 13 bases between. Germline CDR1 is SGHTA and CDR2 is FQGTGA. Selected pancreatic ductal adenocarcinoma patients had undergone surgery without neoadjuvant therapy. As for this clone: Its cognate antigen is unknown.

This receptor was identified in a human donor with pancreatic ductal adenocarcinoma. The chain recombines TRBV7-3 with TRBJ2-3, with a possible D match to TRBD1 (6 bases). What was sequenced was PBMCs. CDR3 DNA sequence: TGTGCCAGCAGCTGGCAGAACAGGGTCACAGATACGCAGTATTTT. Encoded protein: CASSWQNRVTDTQYF.